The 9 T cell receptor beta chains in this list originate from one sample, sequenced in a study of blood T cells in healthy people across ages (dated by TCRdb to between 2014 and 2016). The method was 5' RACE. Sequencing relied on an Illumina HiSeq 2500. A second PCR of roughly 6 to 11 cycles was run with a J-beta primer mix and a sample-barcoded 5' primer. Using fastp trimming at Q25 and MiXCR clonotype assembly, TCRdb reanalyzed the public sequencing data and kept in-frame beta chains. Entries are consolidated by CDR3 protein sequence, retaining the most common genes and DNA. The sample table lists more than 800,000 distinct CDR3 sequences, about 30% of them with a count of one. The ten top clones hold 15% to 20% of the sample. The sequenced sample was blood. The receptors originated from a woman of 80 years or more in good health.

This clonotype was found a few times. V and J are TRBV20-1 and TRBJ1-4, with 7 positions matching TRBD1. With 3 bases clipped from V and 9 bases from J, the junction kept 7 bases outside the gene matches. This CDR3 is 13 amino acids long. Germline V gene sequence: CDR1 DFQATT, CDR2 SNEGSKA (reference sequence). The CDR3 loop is CSASGGGNKKLFF. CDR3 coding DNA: TGCAGTGCTAGTGGAGGGGGCAATAAAAAACTGTTTTTT.

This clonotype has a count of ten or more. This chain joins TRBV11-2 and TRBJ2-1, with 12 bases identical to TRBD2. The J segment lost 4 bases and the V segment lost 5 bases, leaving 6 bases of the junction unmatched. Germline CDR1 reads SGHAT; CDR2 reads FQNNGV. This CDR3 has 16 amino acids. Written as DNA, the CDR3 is TGTGCCAGCAGCACCCGACTAGCGGGAGAGTACAATGAGCAGTTCTTC. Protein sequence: CASSTRLAGEYNEQFF.

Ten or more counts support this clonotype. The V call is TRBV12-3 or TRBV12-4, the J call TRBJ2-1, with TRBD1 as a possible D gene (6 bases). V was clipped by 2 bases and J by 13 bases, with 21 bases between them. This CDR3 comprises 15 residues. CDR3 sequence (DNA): TGTGCCAGCAGTTTAATAGAGGGGGTGCCCTTTCCTCAGTTCTTC. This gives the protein CASSLIEGVPFPQFF.

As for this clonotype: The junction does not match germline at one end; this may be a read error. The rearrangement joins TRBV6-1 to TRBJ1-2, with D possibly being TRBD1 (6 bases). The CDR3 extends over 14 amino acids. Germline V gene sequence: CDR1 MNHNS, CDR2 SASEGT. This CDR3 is CAGSEAGGRLGYTF. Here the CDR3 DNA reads TGTGCCGGCAGTGAAGCGGGGGGCCGCCTCGGCTACACCTTC.

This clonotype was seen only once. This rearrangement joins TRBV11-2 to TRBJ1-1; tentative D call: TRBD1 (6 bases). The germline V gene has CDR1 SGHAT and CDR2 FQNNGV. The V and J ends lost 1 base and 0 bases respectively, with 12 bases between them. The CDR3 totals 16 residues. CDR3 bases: TGTGCCAGCAGCTTAGGGGGGGCTGGCTTGAACACTGAAGCTTTCTTT. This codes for CASSLGGAGLNTEAFF.

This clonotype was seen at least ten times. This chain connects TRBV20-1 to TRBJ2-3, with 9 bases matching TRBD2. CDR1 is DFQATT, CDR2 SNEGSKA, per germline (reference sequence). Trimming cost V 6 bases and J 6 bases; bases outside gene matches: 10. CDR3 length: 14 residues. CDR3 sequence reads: CSARQAGGSDTQYF. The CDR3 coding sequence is TGCAGTGCAAGACAAGCGGGGGGATCGGATACGCAGTATTTT.

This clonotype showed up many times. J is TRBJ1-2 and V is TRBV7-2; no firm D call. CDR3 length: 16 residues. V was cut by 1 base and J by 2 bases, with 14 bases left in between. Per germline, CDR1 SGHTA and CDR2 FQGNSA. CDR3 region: CASSLEMAGLNYGYTF. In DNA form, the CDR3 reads TGTGCCAGCAGCTTAGAAATGGCAGGCTTAAACTATGGCTACACCTTC.

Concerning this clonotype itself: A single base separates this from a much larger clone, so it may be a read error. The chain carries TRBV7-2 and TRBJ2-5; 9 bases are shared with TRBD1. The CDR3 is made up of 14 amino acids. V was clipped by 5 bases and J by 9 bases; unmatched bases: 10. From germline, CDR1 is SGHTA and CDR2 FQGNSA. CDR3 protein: CASSPRTGEEAQYF. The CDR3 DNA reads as TGTGCCAGCAGCCCTAGGACAGGGGAGGAGGCCCAGTACTTC.

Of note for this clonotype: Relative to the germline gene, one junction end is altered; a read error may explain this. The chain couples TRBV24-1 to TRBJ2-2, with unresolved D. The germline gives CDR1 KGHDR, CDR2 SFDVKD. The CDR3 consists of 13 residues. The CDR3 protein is CASSDPTDFGLFF. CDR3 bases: TGTGCCTCCAGTGACCCTACCGACTTCGGGCTGTTTTTT.